These T cell receptor beta chains were read from a single sample in a study of a mutant IDH1 vaccine in newly diagnosed glioma. Sequencing used immunoSEQ multiplex PCR; TCRdb keeps in-frame clones, though not all of them. The sample yields 73,000 or so clones, roughly 84% seen once. These TCRs are of unknown antigen specificity. Sample: PBMCs, taken from a glioma patient whose treatment included an IDH1 peptide vaccine. All receptors derive from a man younger than 30 with glioma. The conserved cysteine and the conserved F or W are not part of the CDR3 here. Each record gives: D gene, J gene, V gene, CDR3 protein. The D gene is left open where the match is weak.

TRBD2	TRBJ2-2	TRBV5-4	ASSRGVAGGELF
TRBD2	TRBJ2-5	TRBV6-1	ASRELGLAGRRETQY
TRBD1	TRBJ1-2	TRBV4-2	ASSPGTANYGYT
TRBD1	TRBJ1-1	TRBV6-5	ASNKQGSTEAF
TRBD1	TRBJ1-1	TRBV5-4	ASSVQGARTEAF
-	TRBJ1-1	TRBV6-1	ASSSRENTEAF
TRBD2	TRBJ2-1	TRBV10-3	AISTVGLAGYNEQF
-	TRBJ1-1	TRBV7-2	ASGDRLEAF
-	TRBJ2-6	TRBV4-1	ASSQDRSALVSGANVLT
-	TRBJ2-1	TRBV6-6	ASSYLQGANEQF
-	TRBJ1-2	TRBV7-2	ASSLQAGDGYT
-	TRBJ2-5	TRBV29-1	SVEDRAPTSKETQY
-	TRBJ1-6	TRBV7-9	ASSLGPGQSSYNSPLH
-	TRBJ1-5	TRBV9	ASSVYDSNQPQH
TRBD1	TRBJ1-2	TRBV6-5	ASSYRGQGTYGYT
TRBD2	TRBJ2-5	TRBV6-1	ASSEVRSGRGLGAQY
TRBD1	TRBJ2-1	TRBV6-4	ASSPGQGLRRQF
-	TRBJ1-1	TRBV6-6	ASSDTGITEAF
-	TRBJ2-5	TRBV2	ASSEEATQY
TRBD1	TRBJ2-2	TRBV6-5	ASSPPGTGTGELF
TRBD1	TRBJ1-1	TRBV6-5	ASSWDSRLNTEAF
-	TRBJ1-5	TRBV18	ASSPTWDQPQH
TRBD2	TRBJ2-1	TRBV6-5	ASSYSRGGRHNEQF
TRBD2	TRBJ2-7	TRBV7-9	ASSFTSGRGEQY
-	TRBJ2-3	TRBV4-2	ASSQEGGTKGTDTQY
-	TRBJ2-7	TRBV5-6	ASYPSPGLSYEQY
-	TRBJ2-2	TRBV4-3	ASSQDGGSRTGELF
-	TRBJ1-1	TRBV30	AWSPRVRVGDTEAF
TRBD1	TRBJ1-4	TRBV7-9	ASSTRQGKMEKLF
-	TRBJ1-2	TRBV7-8	ASSSLIRTGNPYGYT
-	TRBJ2-1	TRBV2	ASSERVGSYNEQF
-	TRBJ1-1	TRBV4-2	ASSQDPGVNTEAF
-	TRBJ1-2	TRBV6-6	ASSYGQPEGRYGYT
TRBD1	TRBJ2-3	TRBV6-5	ASSYSRTGRTDTQY
TRBD1	TRBJ1-2	TRBV4-1	ASSDTPGQGPPGYGYT
-	TRBJ2-1	TRBV6-5	ASSYLGAEQF
TRBD2	TRBJ2-1	TRBV7-3	ASSFRAGGPHNEQF
TRBD1	TRBJ2-7	TRBV6-1	ASGPRQGPYEQY